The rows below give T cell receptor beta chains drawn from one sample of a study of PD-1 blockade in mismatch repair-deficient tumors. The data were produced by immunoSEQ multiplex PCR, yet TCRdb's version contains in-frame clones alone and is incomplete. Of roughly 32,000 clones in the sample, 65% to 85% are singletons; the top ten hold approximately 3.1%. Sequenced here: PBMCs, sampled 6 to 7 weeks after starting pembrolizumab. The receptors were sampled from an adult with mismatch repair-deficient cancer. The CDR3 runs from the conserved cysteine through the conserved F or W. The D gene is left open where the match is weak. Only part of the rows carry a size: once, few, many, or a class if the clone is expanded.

TGTGCCAGCAGCTTAGGGGACGGGAGCTCCTACGAGCAGTACTTC CASSLGDGSSYEQYF TRBJ2-7 - TRBV7-3 -
TGTGCCAGCAGCTTGGAGGGAGGCCCGCCCTACGAGCAGTACTTC CASSLEGGPPYEQYF TRBJ2-7 - TRBV5-6 -
TGTGCCAGTAGTATCGGGGACAGGAATAATGAAAAACTGTTTTTT CASSIGDRNNEKLFF TRBJ1-4 once TRBV19 TRBD1
TGTGCCAGCAGCTTAGCTGTGGCTTCCTACGAGCAGTACTTC CASSLAVASYEQYF TRBJ2-7 - TRBV7-9 -
TGTGCCAGCAGTTTACGGACAGGGGCAGGGAACTATGGCTACACCTTC CASSLRTGAGNYGYTF TRBJ1-2 - TRBV28 TRBD1
TGCAGCGCATTAAGGGAGGGGGACACTGAAGCTTTCTTT CSALREGDTEAFF TRBJ1-1 - TRBV29-1 -
TGTGCCAGTAGTTCCGGACAGGCAACTAATGAAAAACTGTTTTTT CASSSGQATNEKLFF TRBJ1-4 once TRBV19 TRBD1
TGTGCCAGTAAAGGGTCAGGGCGAACCGGGGAGCTGTTTTTT CASKGSGRTGELFF TRBJ2-2 - TRBV19 -
TGTGCCAGCTGGAGCCCCCCGAGCTCCTACAATGAGCAGTTCTTC CASWSPPSSYNEQFF TRBJ2-1 once TRBV27 -
TGTGCCAGCTCTAGCGGAACAGATACGCAGTATTTT CASSSGTDTQYF TRBJ2-3 once TRBV28 TRBD2
TGTGCCAGCCCAGCAGCTTCGTCGGGGGGCCAGGGTGAAAAACTGTTTTTT CASPAASSGGQGEKLFF TRBJ1-4 - TRBV18 -
TGTGCCAACGGCCGGGACACAGATACGCAGTATTTT CANGRDTDTQYF TRBJ2-3 - TRBV2 -
TGCGCCAGCAGCCAAGATGGGACTAGTTCCACAGATACGCAGTATTTT CASSQDGTSSTDTQYF TRBJ2-3 - TRBV4-1 TRBD2
TGTGCCAGCACAAGGCGGGGGCCCTTGGGACCCCAGCATTTT CASTRRGPLGPQHF TRBJ1-5 - TRBV2 -
TGCGCCAGCAGCTCCCTGGACAACTACGAGCAGTACTTC CASSSLDNYEQYF TRBJ2-7 - TRBV5-1 -
TGTGCCAGCAGTGCAGGACAGGGGGCCTCTGAAGCTTTCTTT CASSAGQGASEAFF TRBJ1-1 - TRBV6-1 TRBD1
TGTGCCAGCTGGGCTGAAGGAAGAATCACTGAAGCTTTCTTT CASWAEGRITEAFF TRBJ1-1 - TRBV6-6 -
TGTGCCAGCAGGTCCACAGGGGTCTATGGCTACACCTTC CASRSTGVYGYTF TRBJ1-2 - TRBV27 TRBD1
TGCGCCAGCAGTCAAGCCGCGGGAGGGCCTTACACCGGGGAGCTGTTTTTT CASSQAAGGPYTGELFF TRBJ2-2 - TRBV10-2 TRBD2
TGTGCCAGCAGGCCCGGGGTCTATGGCTACACCTTC CASRPGVYGYTF TRBJ1-2 - TRBV2 -
TGTGCCAGCAGTTACGGGGGGTACAATGAGCAGTTCTTC CASSYGGYNEQFF TRBJ2-1 - TRBV6-6 -
TGTGCCAGCAGGAGGGGGCCAATAGACTTAGCGGGAGAGAGAGAGACCCAGTACTTC CASRRGPIDLAGERETQYF TRBJ2-5 - TRBV6-7 TRBD2
TGTGCCAGCTCACCTACAGGGAACTATAATTCACCCCTCCACTTT CASSPTGNYNSPLHF TRBJ1-6 few TRBV18 -
TGTGCCAGCAGTGAATCGGCCCGCACTAGCGGCACCGGGGAGCTGTTTTTT CASSESARTSGTGELFF TRBJ2-2 - TRBV25-1 TRBD2
TGTGCCAGCAGTCCCCGGAGGAGTAGCTGGACCAAAAACATTCAGTACTTC CASSPRRSSWTKNIQYF TRBJ2-4 - TRBV28 -
TGTGCCAGCAGTTTATATTGGGCAGGGGGCGAGGCTGTATCCTACGAGCAGTACTTC CASSLYWAGGEAVSYEQYF TRBJ2-7 - TRBV27 TRBD1
TGTGCCAGCGCCCCGAACAGGGGAGACGAGACCCAGTACTTC CASAPNRGDETQYF TRBJ2-5 - TRBV2 TRBD1
TGTGCCAGTAATAGCGGGAGGGCCGCTGCTAATGAGCAGTTCTTC CASNSGRAAANEQFF TRBJ2-1 - TRBV19 TRBD2
TGCGCCAGCAGCCCGTTAGGGGCAGGAGAGACCCAGTACTTC CASSPLGAGETQYF TRBJ2-5 - TRBV5-1 -